This TCR beta chain was found in a study of CD8+ T cells in alopecia areata (dated by TCRdb to about 2018). Regarding the complete study: The treated patients took part in an open-label pilot trial in which moderate-to-severe alopecia areata was treated with oral tofacitinib at 5 to 10 mg twice daily. Patients on tofacitinib were biopsied at baseline and after 4 and 24 weeks of treatment, and several of the patients also had a later scalp biopsy. immunoSEQ multiplex PCR using 35 Vbeta forward primers and 13 Jbeta reverse primers was used to amplify TCRbeta CDR3 regions. Clonality in the scalp was compared among normal scalp (n=4), patchy alopecia areata scalp (n=8), and alopecia totalis/universalis scalp (n=8). Human TCRbeta sequencing covered scalp tissue and sorted CD4+ and CD8+ peripheral blood T cells from patchy and totalis/universalis alopecia areata patients and healthy controls. Tofacitinib was administered for 6 to 18 months, and 6 months of follow-up off drug were then conducted to assess delayed response and recurrence. In both human patients and the C3H/HeJ mouse model, the study applied high-throughput TCRbeta sequencing to look at T cell clonal expansion in alopecia areata. In treated patients, disease severity was measured using the SALT score, which gives the percentage of scalp surface area affected. The RNA source kit depended on sample type: the PAXgene miRNA kit for fixed scalp, the miRNeasy kit for PBMCs, and the RNeasy kit for mouse skin. Findings and caveats that apply to the study as a whole: Shared TCR sequences between patients were less evident than in mice, which may be partly attributable to HLA diversity in the patient population. Higher clonality and more expanded CD8+ clones were observed in lesional scalp than in normal scalp, particularly in alopecia totalis/universalis, a finding suggestive of antigenic drive. Tofacitinib significantly lowered scalp clonality and the number of expanded CD8+ clones among the top 100 scalp clones. Unlike mouse skin, which is dominated by gammadelta T cells, normal human skin has resident alphabeta T cells that are also sequenced, and this complicates analysis of the scalp TCR repertoire. During tofacitinib treatment, many expanded lesional clones stuck around in both scalp and blood, and this persistence may partly explain why relapse happens after treatment is stopped. The treated cohort was small, with a single nonresponder, so links between baseline CD8+ expansion and response need larger studies.

As for this clone: What antigen it recognizes has not been identified. One base away there is no much larger clone; base qualities are not given.

The CDR3 holds 14 amino acids from the cysteine to the phenylalanine. Only CDR3 DNA remains: 42 bases, in frame from the first base. The germline V gene sets CDR1 to SGHTA and CDR2 to FQGNSA. V has 4 bases trimmed and J has 7 bases trimmed; junction bases matching no gene number 7. Library generation was performed with the immunoSEQ multiplex PCR assay. To provide template for TCR sequencing, every sample had RNA extracted and reverse transcribed into cDNA. First-strand cDNA was synthesized using SuperScript III with a 2:1 mix of oligo-dT and random hexamers. A synthetic immune receptor repertoire was used to measure amplification bias, and any remaining bias was corrected computationally. The source study handled its data this way. After raw reads were preprocessed to remove errors, the CDR3 was defined following IMGT conventions as running from the conserved cysteine to phenylalanine. Clonality was computed by normalizing Shannon entropy by log2 of the number of productive unique TCRs and subtracting the result from 1. CD4 or CD8 identity of scalp clones was inferred by cross-referencing scalp TCRbeta sequences with sorted blood CD4 and CD8 repertoires. Entries here come from immuneACCESS through TCRdb and include only in-frame sequences with V and J called. Some clones fail to appear in such tables; in the studies checked, an unresolved V gene covers under half of the shortfall, and the cause of the remainder is unknown. From that table come the V and J calls and clone size; the DNA was used to work out D and trimming. This sample lists 150,000 to 200,000 clones; roughly 70% were detected once. Of the sample, 1.3% is held by the ten largest clones.

The treatment or condition label here, explained by the study, means: oral pan-JAK inhibitor, 5-10 mg twice daily. Lesional scalp punch biopsies and peripheral blood were collected from alopecia areata patients. PBMCs were separated by density centrifugation and stained for CD3, CD4 and CD8, after which CD4+ and CD8+ T cells were sorted on a FACSAria. Sequenced here: CD4+ T cells sorted from blood, sampled at approximately week 50, from a patient treated with tofacitinib. The chain joins TRBV7-2 to TRBJ2-1; the central 7 bases match TRBD2. The clonotype originates from a human donor with alopecia areata. The CDR3 corresponds to CASSSLWGGNEQFF. The nucleotide sequence reads as follows: TGTGCCAGCAGCTCCTTATGGGGGGGGAATGAGCAGTTCTTC.